A selection of T cell receptor beta chains follows, all from one sample in a study of blood T cell repertoires in COVID-19. TCRdb's copy holds only in-frame clones and misses some; the assay was immunoSEQ multiplex PCR. This sample has 210,000 or so clones, with 80% found just once. The sample taken for sequencing was PBMCs or T cells enriched from blood (not recorded which). The origin of the receptors is a man aged 25 to 45 with acute COVID-19. CDR3s include the opening cysteine and the closing phenylalanine or tryptophan. A D gene is named only where the DNA matches it firmly. Size is stated for part of the rows, as once, few or many counts, or as a class when the clone is expanded.

>TRBV5-1|-|TRBJ1-2|-
CASSLDGQVYGYTF
TGCGCCAGCAGCTTGGACGGACAAGTCTATGGCTACACCTTC
>TRBV27|once|TRBJ1-2|TRBD1
CASMRGGANYGYTF
TGTGCCAGCATGAGAGGGGGCGCCAACTATGGCTACACCTTC
>TRBV7-2|-|TRBJ2-5|-
CASSFEGLKTQYF
TGTGCCAGCAGCTTTGAGGGCCTAAAGACCCAGTACTTC
>TRBV5-1|-|TRBJ2-1|TRBD2
CASSPGTSGGAYNEQFF
TGCGCCAGCAGCCCCGGGACTAGCGGGGGGGCCTACAATGAGCAGTTCTTC
>TRBV6-1|once|TRBJ1-6|-
CASSESQKNSPLHF
TGTGCCAGCAGTGAATCCCAGAAAAATTCACCCCTCCACTTT
>TRBV7-2|-|TRBJ2-7|-
CASSLAGRAYEQYF
TGTGCCAGCAGCTTAGCGGGGCGTGCCTACGAGCAGTACTTC
>TRBV20-1|-|TRBJ1-5|-
CSASEYRVLLQPQHF
TGCAGTGCTAGTGAATACAGGGTTCTCCTTCAGCCCCAGCATTTT
>TRBV2|-|TRBJ2-1|-
CASSSRYNEQFF
TGTGCCAGCAGTTCGAGATACAATGAGCAGTTCTTC
>TRBV9|-|TRBJ2-2|-
CASSVGSAANTGELFF
TGTGCCAGCAGCGTAGGATCGGCGGCGAACACCGGGGAGCTGTTTTTT
>TRBV28|-|TRBJ1-5|-
CASSEYGDLIAADQPQHF
TGTGCCAGCAGTGAATATGGGGATTTGATAGCGGCGGATCAGCCCCAGCATTTT
>TRBV11-2|-|TRBJ1-1|-
CASSLAQGLNTEAFF
TGTGCCAGCAGCTTAGCCCAGGGGCTGAACACTGAAGCTTTCTTT
>TRBV5-5|-|TRBJ1-4|-
CASSLTGEKLFF
TGTGCCAGCAGCTTGACAGGGGAAAAACTGTTTTTT
>TRBV30|-|TRBJ1-3|-
CAWTVGVSGNTIYF
TGTGCCTGGACCGTAGGGGTCTCTGGAAACACCATATATTTT
>TRBV28|-|TRBJ1-2|-
CASIHPGHRGYTF
TGTGCCAGCATTCACCCGGGTCATAGGGGCTACACCTTC
>TRBV5-5|-|TRBJ1-1|-
CASSFRGTSFSEAFF
TGTGCCAGCAGCTTCCGTGGGACATCCTTTTCTGAAGCTTTCTTT
>TRBV3-1/TRBV3-2|-|TRBJ1-2|-
CASSRPFGAGYTF
TGTGCCAGCAGCCGCCCGTTTGGGGCTGGCTACACCTTC
>TRBV10-2|-|TRBJ1-1|TRBD1
CASRPGQGNTEAFF
TGCGCCAGCAGGCCGGGACAGGGGAACACTGAAGCTTTCTTT
>TRBV27|-|TRBJ2-1|TRBD2
CASKTNSGGDSYNEQFF
TGTGCCAGCAAGACCAATAGCGGGGGTGACTCCTACAATGAGCAGTTCTTC
>TRBV18|-|TRBJ2-1|TRBD2
CASSRRGGHEHEQFF
TGTGCCAGCTCTCGGCGGGGGGGCCATGAGCATGAGCAGTTCTTC
>TRBV28|-|TRBJ1-3|TRBD1
CASTLDRASGNTIYF
TGTGCCAGCACCCTGGACAGGGCCTCTGGAAACACCATATATTTT
>TRBV3-1/TRBV3-2|once|TRBJ1-2|TRBD1
CASSRPGTGGGYGYTF
TGTGCCAGCAGCCGTCCCGGGACAGGGGGCGGGTATGGCTACACCTTC
>TRBV9|-|TRBJ2-6|-
CASSPEGQLISGANVLTF
TGTGCCAGCAGCCCGGAAGGACAGCTAATCTCTGGGGCCAACGTCCTGACTTTC
>TRBV6-1|-|TRBJ1-5|-
CASSEAGVVGGSNQPQHF
TGTGCCAGCAGTGAAGCAGGGGTAGTGGGGGGGAGCAATCAGCCCCAGCATTTT
>TRBV19|-|TRBJ1-1|-
CASRRTTLGTTEAFF
TGTGCCAGTAGGAGGACAACCCTCGGAACAACTGAAGCTTTCTTT
>TRBV7-6|-|TRBJ2-5|-
CASSLRGYQETQYF
TGTGCCAGCAGCTTAAGAGGGTACCAAGAGACCCAGTACTTC
>TRBV9|-|TRBJ2-2|TRBD1
CASSVERTGNTGELFF
TGTGCCAGCAGCGTAGAGAGGACAGGGAACACCGGGGAGCTGTTTTTT
>TRBV19|-|TRBJ2-2|-
CASTPNLAAENTGELFF
TGTGCCAGTACCCCCAATCTGGCCGCAGAGAACACCGGGGAGCTGTTTTTT
>TRBV12-3/TRBV12-4|once|TRBJ1-2|-
CASGPGDYGYTF
TGTGCCAGCGGCCCAGGGGACTATGGCTACACCTTC
>TRBV5-1|many|TRBJ1-4|-
CASSLEGVANEKLFF
TGCGCCAGCAGCTTGGAGGGGGTCGCAAATGAAAAACTGTTTTTT
>TRBV2|-|TRBJ2-7|-
CASSGLASSYEQYF
TGTGCCAGCAGTGGGCTAGCGAGCTCCTACGAGCAGTACTTC
>TRBV13|many|TRBJ2-2|TRBD2
CASSLFGGANTGELFF
TGTGCCAGCAGCTTATTCGGGGGGGCGAACACCGGGGAGCTGTTTTTT
>TRBV20-1|once|TRBJ2-3|TRBD2
CSASKASGGVTDTQYF
TGCAGTGCTAGTAAGGCTAGCGGGGGGGTAACAGATACGCAGTATTTT
>TRBV5-6|-|TRBJ2-2|TRBD2
CASISRVGGTGELFF
TGTGCCAGCATCAGCCGGGTGGGAGGGACCGGGGAGCTGTTTTTT
>TRBV5-1|-|TRBJ1-1|TRBD1
CASSLGDRNTEAFF
TGCGCCAGCAGCTTGGGGGACAGGAACACTGAAGCTTTCTTT
>TRBV27|-|TRBJ1-1|TRBD1
CASSYRIYDQDRGWTEAFF
TGTGCCAGCAGTTATCGTATATATGACCAGGACAGGGGGTGGACTGAAGCTTTCTTT
>TRBV20-1|-|TRBJ2-7|-
CSARGWYEQYF
TGCAGTGCCCGCGGTTGGTACGAGCAGTACTTC
>TRBV4-1|-|TRBJ1-2|TRBD1
CASSPQDRVPAFGYTF
TGCGCCAGCAGCCCGCAGGACAGGGTTCCAGCTTTTGGCTACACCTTC
>TRBV12-3/TRBV12-4|-|TRBJ1-3|-
CASRSYLHTIYF
TGTGCCAGCAGATCCTACCTCCACACCATATATTTT
>TRBV5-1|-|TRBJ2-7|TRBD1
CASSVGTGNDYEQYF
TGCGCCAGCAGCGTAGGGACAGGTAATGACTACGAGCAGTACTTC
>TRBV11-2|-|TRBJ2-5|-
CASSLEGEVIGETQYF
TGTGCCAGCAGCTTAGAGGGGGAGGTGATTGGAGAGACCCAGTACTTC
>TRBV7-2|-|TRBJ2-7|-
CASSRVAGKNEQYF
TGTGCCAGCAGCCGCGTCGCAGGGAAAAACGAGCAGTACTTC
>TRBV7-6|-|TRBJ2-1|-
CASSFSTEQFF
TGTGCCAGCTCTTTTAGTACTGAGCAGTTCTTC